Listed below are T cell receptor beta chains from one sample, sequenced in a study of blood T cell repertoires in COVID-19. Some clones are missing from TCRdb's copy, which holds only in-frame ones; the method was immunoSEQ multiplex PCR. Counted here are about 120,000 clones, about four fifths occurring once; the ten biggest clones make up 8.5% to 12%. Sequencing used peripheral blood. These receptors all stem from a human donor in a cohort sampled during active COVID-19. The CDR3 runs from the conserved cysteine through the conserved F or W. D genes are given only for firm matches. Clone size is not always given. Where it is, it says once, few, many or a class for expanded clones.

>TRBJ2-7|TRBV28|NA|TRBD1
CASRPSGTGNYEQYF
TGTGCCAGCAGGCCCTCCGGGACAGGGAACTACGAGCAGTACTTC
>TRBJ2-3|TRBV7-9|NA|NA
CASSSTGDPTDTQYF
TGTGCCAGCAGCTCCACGGGGGACCCCACAGATACGCAGTATTTT
>TRBJ2-7|TRBV10-2|NA|NA
CASSEFSYEQYF
TGCGCCAGCAGTGAGTTTAGCTACGAGCAGTACTTC
>TRBJ2-5|TRBV6-5|NA|TRBD1
CASSYGTASQETQYF
TGTGCCAGCAGTTACGGGACAGCATCCCAAGAGACCCAGTACTTC
>TRBJ2-3|TRBV4-1|NA|TRBD2
CASSQDGVAGEAQYF
TGCGCCAGCAGCCAAGATGGGGTAGCGGGAGAGGCGCAGTATTTT
>TRBJ1-1|TRBV6-2/TRBV6-3|NA|NA
CASSYGQSTEAFF
TGTGCCAGCAGTTACGGGCAGAGCACTGAAGCTTTCTTT
>TRBJ1-6|TRBV30|NA|TRBD1
CAWRGAGGSSPLHF
TGTGCCTGGAGGGGGGCAGGGGGCAGTTCACCCCTCCACTTT
>TRBJ2-6|TRBV7-3|once|TRBD2
CASSFAGDSGANVLTF
TGTGCCAGCAGCTTCGCGGGGGACTCTGGGGCCAACGTCCTGACTTTC
>TRBJ1-1|TRBV5-8|NA|NA
CASSRGEGWTEAFF
TGTGCCAGCAGCCGGGGGGAGGGGTGGACTGAAGCTTTCTTT
>TRBJ2-5|TRBV7-9|NA|NA
CASSLGLQETQYF
TGTGCCAGCAGCTTGGGCCTACAAGAGACCCAGTACTTC
>TRBJ2-2|TRBV19|NA|TRBD1
CAASGSTGSWTGELFF
TGTGCCGCATCTGGTTCGACAGGGTCGTGGACCGGGGAGCTGTTTTTT
>TRBJ1-2|TRBV14|NA|TRBD1
CASSADQGAGGYTF
TGTGCCAGCAGCGCGGATCAGGGGGCTGGTGGCTACACCTTC
>TRBJ2-2|TRBV29-1|NA|TRBD2
CSVGWLAGTGELFF
TGCAGCGTTGGATGGCTAGCGGGTACCGGGGAGCTGTTTTTT
>TRBJ2-2|TRBV9|NA|NA
CASSVKGPPNTGELFF
TGTGCCAGCAGCGTAAAGGGGCCCCCGAACACCGGGGAGCTGTTTTTT
>TRBJ1-3|TRBV21-1|NA|NA
CARHSGDDSGNTIYF
TGTGCCAGGCATTCAGGGGACGACTCTGGAAACACCATATATTTT
>TRBJ1-4|TRBV6-2/TRBV6-3|NA|TRBD1
CASSQIRTGPENEKLFF
TGTGCCAGCAGTCAAATCCGGACAGGTCCGGAGAATGAAAAACTGTTTTTT
>TRBJ1-3|TRBV12-3/TRBV12-4|NA|NA
CASSFQGWDTIYF
TGTGCCAGCAGTTTTCAGGGGTGGGACACCATATATTTT
>TRBJ1-2|TRBV2|few|NA
CASSEWGTGPYGYTF
TGTGCCAGCAGTGAATGGGGCACAGGACCCTATGGCTACACCTTC
>TRBJ2-7|TRBV18|few|NA
CASSPLVTPGGSYEQYF
TGTGCCAGCTCACCCCTCGTTACCCCCGGGGGCTCCTACGAGCAGTACTTC
>TRBJ2-1|TRBV29-1|NA|NA
CSVEAFKRVYNEQFF
TGCAGCGTTGAAGCCTTCAAGCGGGTATACAATGAGCAGTTCTTC
>TRBJ2-5|TRBV7-2|NA|NA
CASSHFRDETQYF
TGTGCCAGCAGCCACTTCCGGGATGAGACCCAGTACTTC
>TRBJ2-7|TRBV5-6|NA|NA
CASSIVGGSSSYEQYF
TGTGCCAGCAGCATAGTTGGAGGGTCAAGCTCCTACGAGCAGTACTTC
>TRBJ2-5|TRBV9|NA|NA
CASSVVGGTLETQYF
TGTGCCAGCAGCGTAGTTGGAGGGACGTTGGAGACCCAGTACTTC
>TRBJ1-1|TRBV4-3|NA|NA
CASSQDEQGLEAFF
TGCGCCAGCAGCCAAGATGAGCAGGGTCTCGAAGCTTTCTTT
>TRBJ1-2|TRBV7-9|NA|NA
CASWGLPRGYTF
TGTGCCAGCTGGGGGCTGCCGAGAGGCTACACCTTC
>TRBJ2-7|TRBV5-1|NA|TRBD2
CASSPLAGAYEQYF
TGCGCCAGCAGCCCACTAGCGGGGGCCTACGAGCAGTACTTC
>TRBJ2-7|TRBV13|NA|TRBD1
CASSLGDRDYEQYF
TGTGCCAGCAGCTTAGGGGACAGGGATTACGAGCAGTACTTC
>TRBJ2-1|TRBV30|NA|TRBD2
CAWRGSSGRAGSPEQFF
TGTGCCTGGAGAGGAAGTAGCGGGAGGGCTGGGTCGCCTGAGCAGTTCTTC
>TRBJ2-1|TRBV5-1|NA|NA
CASSLPGYNEQFF
TGCGCCAGCAGCTTACCGGGATACAATGAGCAGTTCTTC
>TRBJ1-3|TRBV5-1|once|TRBD1
CASSLDRGPGNTIYF
TGCGCCAGCAGCTTGGACAGGGGGCCTGGAAACACCATATATTTT
>TRBJ2-7|TRBV5-4|once|TRBD2
CASSSKGLAGASYEQYF
TGTGCCAGCAGCTCGAAGGGACTAGCGGGGGCTTCCTACGAGCAGTACTTC
>TRBJ1-1|TRBV12-3/TRBV12-4|NA|TRBD1
CASRRTGNTEAFF
TGTGCCAGCAGGAGGACAGGTAACACTGAAGCTTTCTTT
>TRBJ1-4|TRBV7-9|NA|NA
CASGAGDEKLFF
TGTGCCAGCGGCGCGGGGGATGAAAAACTGTTTTTT
>TRBJ2-7|TRBV7-2|once|TRBD1
CASSLTGGRNEQYF
TGTGCCAGCAGCTTAACAGGGGGCAGAAACGAGCAGTACTTC
>TRBJ2-5|TRBV28|NA|NA
CASSFLAEQETQYF
TGTGCCAGCAGTTTTCTGGCGGAGCAAGAGACCCAGTACTTC
>TRBJ2-7|TRBV30|NA|TRBD1
CAWDSGTGPLREQYF
TGTGCCTGGGACTCCGGGACAGGGCCTTTGCGGGAGCAGTACTTC
>TRBJ1-1|TRBV6-6|NA|NA
CASSYRGSGTEAFF
TGTGCCAGCAGTTACAGAGGGTCGGGCACTGAAGCTTTCTTT
>TRBJ1-1|TRBV14|few|TRBD1
CASSPRDRGVAFF
TGTGCCAGCAGCCCCCGGGACAGGGGTGTGGCTTTCTTT
>TRBJ1-1|TRBV24-1|NA|NA
CATSDSGIAEAFF
TGTGCCACCAGTGATTCAGGGATCGCTGAAGCTTTCTTT
>TRBJ2-7|TRBV29-1|few|TRBD2
CSVGRVAGGSSYEQYF
TGCAGCGTTGGAAGGGTGGCGGGGGGTAGCTCCTACGAGCAGTACTTC
>TRBJ1-2|TRBV28|NA|NA
CASSSPGQSYGYTF
TGTGCCAGCAGTTCCCCCGGACAGAGTTATGGCTACACCTTC
>TRBJ2-1|TRBV5-1|NA|TRBD2
CASSLGGGAYNEQFF
TGCGCCAGCAGCTTGGGCGGGGGGGCCTACAATGAGCAGTTCTTC
>TRBJ2-3|TRBV4-2|NA|NA
CASSQATTDTQYF
TGTGCCAGCAGCCAAGCTACCACAGATACGCAGTATTTT
>TRBJ1-3|TRBV6-6|NA|TRBD1
CASRGDRGHQGTIYF
TGTGCCAGCAGGGGGGACAGGGGGCATCAGGGCACCATATATTTT
>TRBJ1-1|TRBV5-1|NA|NA
CASSSIPTGNTEAFF
TGCGCCAGCAGTTCGATTCCGACGGGGAACACTGAAGCTTTCTTT
>TRBJ2-3|TRBV12-3/TRBV12-4|once|NA
CASSTNTDTQYF
TGTGCCAGCAGTACTAATACAGATACGCAGTATTTT
>TRBJ2-7|TRBV28|NA|NA
CASNMAGNEQYF
TGTGCCAGCAACATGGCAGGCAACGAGCAGTACTTC
>TRBJ1-5|TRBV6-2/TRBV6-3|NA|NA
CASSAGAEGQPQHF
TGTGCCAGCAGCGCGGGGGCAGAGGGTCAGCCCCAGCATTTT
>TRBJ1-2|TRBV5-1|NA|TRBD1
CASSKGQGAGYGYTF
TGCGCCAGCAGCAAGGGACAGGGGGCGGGCTATGGCTACACCTTC
>TRBJ2-7|TRBV27|few|TRBD2
CASSLRLAGVHEQYF
TGTGCCAGCAGTTTAAGACTAGCGGGAGTCCACGAGCAGTACTTC
>TRBJ1-2|TRBV7-8|NA|NA
CASSLGVTSSSYGYTF
TGTGCCAGCAGCTTAGGAGTGACATCGAGCAGCTATGGCTACACCTTC
>TRBJ2-1|TRBV11-2|NA|NA
CASSPRGKNEQFF
TGTGCCAGCAGCCCCCGGGGAAAAAATGAGCAGTTCTTC
>TRBJ1-2|TRBV7-9|NA|NA
CASSLQTARGYGYTF
TGTGCCAGCAGCCTTCAGACAGCTAGGGGCTATGGCTACACCTTC